One sample yielded the 18 T cell receptor beta chains listed below, sequenced in a study of T cells after yellow fever vaccination (dated by TCRdb to between 2018 and 2020). The library was built by means of 5' RACE. The listed sequencing device is Illumina HiSeq 2500. Clones were called with MiXCR by TCRdb after fastp trimmed the public reads at Q25, and only in-frame beta chains were retained. One record per CDR3 amino acid sequence lists the most common genes and DNA. The sample contains 350,000 to 450,000 distinct CDR3 sequences, around 6.4% of them found a single time. The top ten hold approximately 15% of the sample. Explained via the paper, the treatment or condition label denotes: live attenuated yellow fever vaccine strain. The specimen comprised PBMCs, sampled 5 days after the yellow fever booster vaccination. All receptors come from a man aged 25 to 40 who received the YFV17D yellow fever vaccine.

This clonotype was seen a few times. The genes are TRBV2 and TRBJ2-7, with D perhaps matching TRBD1 (5 bases). V lost 4 bases and J 2 bases, leaving 15 bases between the germline ends. This CDR3 region has 15 residues. Germline V gene sequence: CDR1 SNHLY, CDR2 FYNNEI. The CDR3 region is CASSGGRGSPYEQYF. In nucleotides, the CDR3 is TGTGCCAGCAGTGGGGGAAGGGGCTCCCCCTACGAGCAGTACTTC.

In its sample, this clonotype was seen many times. This chain joins TRBV20-1 and TRBJ2-7; D is undetermined. The germline V gene has CDR1 DFQATT and CDR2 SNEGSKA (reference sequence). With 6 bases removed from V and 8 bases from J, the gap between germline ends came to 14 bases. The CDR3 loop spans 11 amino acids. CDR3 sequence reads: CSAQVSFQQYF. In DNA form, the CDR3 reads TGCAGTGCCCAAGTCTCTTTCCAGCAGTACTTC.

The gene calls are TRBV18 and TRBJ1-4; tentative D call: TRBD1 (5 bases). Between the trimmed V and J ends, which lost 2 bases and 7 bases, there was a span of 11 bases. The CDR3 runs 14 residues. Germline CDR1 KGHSH, CDR2 LQKENI. In nucleotides, the CDR3 is TGTGCCAGCTCACCAGGGACCGGATCTGAAAAACTGTTTTTT. Translation: CASSPGTGSEKLFF.

This clonotype was seen only a few times. This chain uses TRBV4-3 with TRBJ2-7, with D possibly TRBD1 on 6 matching bases. The CDR3 length is 14 residues. Germline V gene data show CDR1 as LGHNA and CDR2 as YSLEER. The V end lost 4 bases, the J end lost 1 base, and 11 bases lay between the germline ends. CDR3 DNA: TGCGCCAGCAGCCCACCGGACAGATCCTACGAGCAGTACTTC. Encoded protein: CASSPPDRSYEQYF.

The V gene is TRBV20-1, the J gene TRBJ2-1; 11 bases are a match to TRBD2. Germline CDR1 DFQATT, CDR2 SNEGSKA (reference sequence). The CDR3 contains 16 residues. Trimming removed 3 bases from V and 8 bases from J; junction bases left unmatched: 12. CDR3 in amino acids: CSASQALTSGTDEQFF. The CDR3 DNA sequence: TGCAGTGCTAGTCAGGCCCTGACTAGCGGGACCGATGAGCAGTTCTTC.

V is TRBV24-1 and J is TRBJ2-1; D is unresolved. Deletions cut 4 bases from V and 7 bases from J, with 7 bases between. Germline loops: CDR1 KGHDR, CDR2 SFDVKD. This CDR3 has 12 residues. CDR3 nucleotides: TGTGCCACCAGTGAATCGATTAATGAGCAGTTCTTC. Protein: CATSESINEQFF.

This chain links TRBV15 with TRBJ2-1; D is ambiguous. The CDR3 loop spans 15 amino acids. Germline V CDR1 and CDR2: LNHNV, YYDKDF (reference sequence). Deletions cut 3 bases from V and 7 bases from J, with 16 bases between. CDR3 DNA sequence: TGTGCCACCAGCAGTAGTATTTGGGGTGGGAATGAGCAGTTCTTC. Translation gives CATSSSIWGGNEQFF.

The rearrangement uses TRBV20-1 and TRBJ1-2; D might be TRBD1 (5 bases). V lost 6 bases and J lost 8, with 16 bases in between. The CDR3 loop spans 12 amino acids. From germline, CDR1 is DFQATT and CDR2 SNEGSKA (reference sequence). As DNA, the CDR3 is TGCAGTGCCCTCGCAGGGCTTTTGGGCTACACCTTC. The encoded protein is CSALAGLLGYTF.

This clonotype was detected ten times or more. The chain combines TRBV5-6 with TRBJ2-2; D call uncertain. V lost 3 bases and J 4 bases, leaving 10 bases between the germline ends. CDR1 is SGHDT and CDR2 is YYEEEE in the germline V gene. This CDR3 comprises 14 residues. DNA for the CDR3: TGTGCCAGCAGCTCGCCGGGCCGCACCGGGGAGCTGTTTTTT. Amino acid sequence: CASSSPGRTGELFF.

A few counts support this clonotype. V gene TRBV28 combines with J gene TRBJ2-5; a possible D gene is TRBD2 (5 bases). CDR3 length: 16 residues. Germline lookup yields CDR1 MDHEN and CDR2 SYDVKM. V dropped 6 bases and J dropped 0 bases, with 17 bases sitting between them. CDR3 region: CASSPSGETYQETQYF. CDR3 DNA sequence: TGTGCCAGCAGCCCCTCCGGGGAGACGTACCAAGAGACCCAGTACTTC.

The chain is built from TRBV5-1 and TRBJ2-4; D remains ambiguous. The CDR3 loop spans 15 amino acids. V lost 4 bases and J lost 0, with 11 bases in between. Germline V gene lookup returns CDR1 SGHRS and CDR2 YFSETQ. The CDR3 DNA reads TGCGCCAGCAGCATCTCAGGTGTAGCCAAAAACATTCAGTACTTC. Protein sequence: CASSISGVAKNIQYF. Variable domain in full (rest from reference TRBV5-1 and TRBJ2-4): KAGVTQTPRYLIKTRGQQVTLSCSPISGHRSVSWYQQTPGQGLQFLFEYFSETQRNKGNFPGRFSGRQFSNSRSEMNVSTLELGDSALYLCASSISGVAKNIQYFGAGTRLSVL.

This clonotype showed up just a few times. This chain joins TRBV11-2 and TRBJ2-5, with D unresolved. CDR3 size: 13 residues. CDR1 is SGHAT, CDR2 FQNNGV, per germline. Deletions cut 6 bases from V and 5 bases from J, with 13 bases between. The CDR3 DNA reads TGTGCCAGCAGTCTTTGGACCGAGGAGACCCAGTACTTC. As protein: CASSLWTEETQYF.

This clonotype was counted many times. The chain carries TRBV12-3 or TRBV12-4 and TRBJ1-2; perhaps TRBD1 as D (6 bases). The CDR3 is made up of 13 amino acids. V lost 6 bases to trimming and J lost 4 bases, with 12 bases between them. CDR3: CASSQDSTYGYTF. CDR3 sequence (DNA): TGTGCCAGCAGCCAGGACAGTACCTATGGCTACACCTTC.

CDR3 DNA: TGTGCCAGCAGCTTATTGGGACTTACCGACAATGAGCAGTTCTTC. It encodes CASSLLGLTDNEQFF. V usage is TRBV7-2 and J usage is TRBJ2-1; perhaps TRBD2 as D (6 bases). The germline V gene has CDR1 SGHTA and CDR2 FQGNSA. The CDR3 is made up of 15 amino acids. V gave up 2 bases and J gave up 5 bases, with 13 bases separating them.

At least ten counts were recorded for this clonotype. This chain's CDR3 is CASSLERGDIQYF. The CDR3, as DNA: TGTGCCAGCAGTCTTGAAAGGGGGGACATTCAGTACTTC. The J gene is TRBJ2-4, the V gene TRBV6-1, with D tentatively TRBD1 or TRBD2 (6 bases each). The CDR3 contains 13 residues. With 5 bases removed from V and 8 bases from J, the gap between germline ends came to 13 bases. Germline CDR1 is MNHNS and CDR2 is SASEGT.

This clonotype was detected ten times or more. The genes are TRBV7-3 and TRBJ2-3; D unclear. Germline V CDR1 and CDR2: SGHTA, FQGTGA. This CDR3 is built from 14 residues. Trimming left V 1 base short and J 0 bases short, with 5 bases between. CDR3 amino acids: CASSLIGSTDTQYF. The DNA for the CDR3 is TGTGCCAGCAGCTTAATTGGTAGCACAGATACGCAGTATTTT. The full variable domain, in which reference TRBV7-3 and TRBJ2-3 provide the parts outside the CDR3, is GAGVSQTPSNKVTEKGKYVELRCDPISGHTALYWYRQSLGQGPEFLIYFQGTGAADDSGLPNDRFFAVRPEGSVSTLKIQRTERGDSAVYLCASSLIGSTDTQYFGPGTRLTVL.

There are many counts of this clonotype. The chain is built from TRBV20-1 and TRBJ2-4, with TRBD2 identical over 8 bases. Germline V gene lookup returns CDR1 DFQATT and CDR2 SNEGSKA (reference sequence). V was clipped by 0 bases and J by 0 bases; unmatched bases: 7. The CDR3 covers 17 residues. The CDR3 is CSARDGREGVAKNIQYF. The CDR3 DNA sequence: TGCAGTGCTAGAGATGGACGGGAGGGGGTAGCCAAAAACATTCAGTACTTC.

The rearrangement links TRBV7-9 to TRBJ2-1, with 7 nucleotides matching TRBD1. Trimming at V came to 1 base and at J to 2 bases, leaving 5 bases not matched to a gene. This CDR3 spans 16 amino acids. CDR1 and CDR2 from the germline V gene are SEHNR and FQNEAQ (reference sequence). The CDR3: CASSLGGTATYNEQFF. The CDR3 coding sequence is TGTGCCAGCAGCTTAGGTGGGACAGCTACCTACAATGAGCAGTTCTTC.